This T cell receptor beta chain is from a study of cytomegalovirus exposure and HLA in healthy donors. Notes on the study in general: Previously analyzed data showed that most TCR beta V segments were productive at a frequency of about 87% or about 30%. The study carried out a later analysis of TCR beta sequences. It associated some 18,000 of them with specific HLA alleles at a false discovery rate of 0.05. Accounts indicate the classifier identified cytomegalovirus status with strong specificity and sensitivity.

This clone has more than one count but fewer than ten. The antigen is unknown. CDR3 length equals 15 residues. The germline V gene has CDR1 MNHEY and CDR2 SVGAGI. Trimming pared 7 bases from V and 7 bases from J, leaving 17 bases between. Donors sampled were nominally healthy, though unrecorded immune exposures were likely. PCR was performed using 60 Vbeta and 13 Jbeta primers. Only in-frame clones appear in the TCRdb table, and some are missing; sequencing was by immunoSEQ multiplex PCR. The sample holds 65,000 or so clones, approximately 67% seen once. The genes are TRBV6-5 and TRBJ1-6; tentative D call: TRBD1 (6 bases). This TCR was sampled from a man between 25 and 39 years old in good health and CMV-seronegative. Sequencing used PBMCs. CDR3 sequence reads: CASKPGRGGNSPLHF. The CDR3 DNA is TGTGCCAGCAAGCCCGGGCGGGGGGGCAATTCACCCCTCCACTTT.